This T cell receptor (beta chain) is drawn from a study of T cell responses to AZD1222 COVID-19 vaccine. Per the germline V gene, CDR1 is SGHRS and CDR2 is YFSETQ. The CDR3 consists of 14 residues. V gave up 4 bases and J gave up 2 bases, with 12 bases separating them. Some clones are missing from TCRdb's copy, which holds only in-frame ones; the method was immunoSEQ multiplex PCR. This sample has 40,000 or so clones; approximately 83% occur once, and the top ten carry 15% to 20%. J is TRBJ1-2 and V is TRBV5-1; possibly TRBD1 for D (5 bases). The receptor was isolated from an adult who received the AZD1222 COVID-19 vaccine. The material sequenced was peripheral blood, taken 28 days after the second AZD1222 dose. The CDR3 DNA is TGCGCCAGCAGCACGGTGACAGAGAACTATGGCTACACCTTC. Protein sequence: CASSTVTENYGYTF.